This is a list of T cell receptor beta chains from one sample in a study of blood T cells in healthy people across ages. From the 5' RACE reads, TCRdb called clonotypes with MiXCR, one entry per CDR3 protein. The sample lists fewer than 2 million distinct CDR3 sequences, 35% to 50% occurring once. Sequencing was performed on blood. These receptors came from a human donor in good health. CDR3s include the opening cysteine and the closing phenylalanine or tryptophan. D genes are given only for firm matches. Clone size is not always given. Where it is, it says once, few, many or a class for expanded clones.

TRBD1,TRBJ1-2,.,TRBV20-1,CSARNRGLVNYGYTF,TGCAGTGCTAGGAACAGGGGATTGGTTAACTATGGCTACACCTTC
.,TRBJ2-5,.,TRBV4-1,CASSPSGGQAQYF,TGCGCCAGCAGCCCCTCGGGAGGACAGGCGCAGTACTTC
.,TRBJ2-7,.,TRBV6-2/TRBV6-3,CASSHWDGATYEQYF,TGTGCCAGCAGCCACTGGGACGGGGCAACCTACGAGCAGTACTTC
.,TRBJ1-2,.,TRBV5-8,CASSLVGRDYTF,TGTGCCAGCAGCTTGGTAGGCAGGGACTACACCTTC
.,TRBJ2-1,.,TRBV10-3,CAISESVLRGGINEQFF,TGTGCCATCAGTGAGTCCGTCCTGAGGGGGGGCATCAATGAGCAGTTCTTC
TRBD2,TRBJ2-7,many,TRBV4-3,CASSQRTSWSDEQYF,TGCGCCAGCAGCCAAAGGACTAGTTGGTCCGACGAGCAGTACTTC
.,TRBJ1-2,.,TRBV7-9,CASSLGDQGGYTF,TGTGCCAGCAGCTTAGGTGACCAAGGTGGCTACACCTTC
TRBD1,TRBJ2-7,.,TRBV6-1,CASKELGQGSYEQYF,TGTGCCAGCAAGGAATTGGGACAGGGGTCCTACGAGCAGTACTTC
.,TRBJ2-3,.,TRBV6-5,CASSYPTGPDTQYF,TGTGCCAGCAGTTACCCAACAGGGCCAGATACGCAGTATTTT
TRBD2,TRBJ2-3,few,TRBV12-3/TRBV12-4,CASSLRGGGFTDTQYF,TGTGCCAGCAGTTTACGGGGCGGGGGGTTCACAGATACGCAGTATTTT
TRBD1,TRBJ1-1,.,TRBV12-3/TRBV12-4,CASSYRGLLGPEAFF,TGTGCCAGCAGTTACAGGGGGCTCTTGGGCCCTGAAGCTTTCTTT
.,TRBJ1-6,few,TRBV4-1,CASSQGFTGNSPLHF,TGCGCCAGCAGCCAAGGATTTACGGGGAATTCACCCCTCCACTTT